The 20 T cell receptor beta chains in this list originate from one sample, sequenced in a study of blood T cell repertoires in COVID-19. Profiled with immunoSEQ multiplex PCR; TCRdb holds only in-frame clones, not every one. The profile shows approximately 70,000 clones, about four fifths of them singletons. The sequencing input was peripheral blood. These receptors were taken from a man between 65 and 80 years old who had recovered from COVID-19.

This chain's CDR3 is CAWSANRGNQPQHF. The CDR3 nucleotides are TGTGCCTGGAGTGCAAACCGGGGCAATCAGCCCCAGCATTTT. The chain links TRBV30 to TRBJ1-5, with no clear D. V lost 1 base to trimming and J lost 2 bases, with 9 bases between them. The CDR3 totals 14 residues. The germline CDR1 and CDR2 sequences are GTSNPN and SVGIG (reference sequence).

In this sample, this clone turned up once. The chain links TRBV9 to TRBJ1-4; possible D gene TRBD1, 5 bases. Germline V gives CDR1 SGDLS, CDR2 YYNGEE. The CDR3 is 16 residues long. Trimming took off 0 bases at V and 6 bases at J, with 15 bases between the two ends. The CDR3 nucleotides are TGTGCCAGCAGCGTAGGGGTCGCCAGGGTTGATGAAAAACTGTTTTTT. Its translation is CASSVGVARVDEKLFF.

The chain carries TRBV7-2 and TRBJ1-6, with D maybe TRBD1 (6 bases). Germline V gives CDR1 SGHTA, CDR2 FQGNSA. The ends were cut back, 4 bases at V and 12 bases at J, with 22 bases in the middle. The CDR3 loop spans 16 amino acids. CDR3 nucleotide sequence: TGTGCCAGCAGCTCCCGACAAGACTCAACAGGGAAACCCCTCCACTTT. Protein: CASSSRQDSTGKPLHF.

The chain has TRBV10-2 and TRBJ2-1, with 11 bases matching TRBD2. The V gene's germline CDR1 is WSHSY and CDR2 SAAADI. The CDR3 consists of 14 residues. V was clipped by 7 bases and J by 5 bases; unmatched bases: 4. The CDR3 DNA sequence: TGCGCCAGCAAAACTAGCGGGAGCAACAATGAGCAGTTCTTC. It specifies CASKTSGSNNEQFF.

V and J are TRBV5-1 and TRBJ2-5; D perhaps matches TRBD1 (5 bases). CDR1 SGHRS and CDR2 YFSETQ come from the germline V gene. This CDR3 spans 17 amino acids. V dropped 3 bases and J dropped 2 bases, with 20 bases sitting between them. CDR3 protein: CASSCLKQQVLQETQYF. The CDR3, as DNA: TGCGCCAGCAGCTGCTTAAAACAACAGGTATTACAAGAGACCCAGTACTTC.

The chain is built from TRBV6-5 and TRBJ2-2; tentatively, D is TRBD1 (6 bases). Germline V gives CDR1 MNHEY, CDR2 SVGAGI. Trimming shortened V by 2 bases and J by 4 bases, and 11 bases separated the two germline ends. The length of the CDR3 is 15 residues. The CDR3 loop is CASSYGGLGTGELFF. In DNA, the CDR3 is TGTGCCAGCAGTTACGGGGGCCTGGGCACCGGGGAGCTGTTTTTT.

In this sample, this clone turned up a few times. The chain is built from TRBV28 and TRBJ1-5; 10 nucleotides align to TRBD1. Germline-derived CDR1 and CDR2 are MDHEN and SYDVKM. The length of the CDR3 is 14 residues. V dropped 6 bases and J dropped 6; count of bases not matched to a gene: 5. CDR3 protein: CASRWTGGGQPQHF. CDR3 sequence (DNA): TGTGCCAGCAGGTGGACAGGGGGTGGTCAGCCCCAGCATTTT. Using reference TRBV28 and TRBJ1-5 for the parts outside the CDR3, the full variable domain is DVKVTQSSRYLVKRTGEKVFLECVQDMDHENMFWYRQDPGLGLRLIYFSYDVKMKEKGDIPEGYSVSREKKERFSLILESASTNQTSMYLCASRWTGGGQPQHFGDGTRLSIL.

This sequence joins TRBV28 and TRBJ2-7, with 7 bases matching TRBD2. There are 16 residues in the CDR3. V lost 2 bases, J lost 1 base, and 8 bases stayed unmatched. Per germline, CDR1 MDHEN and CDR2 SYDVKM. This CDR3 is CASSLVGGLQSYEQYF. CDR3 DNA sequence: TGTGCCAGCAGTTTAGTGGGAGGGCTCCAATCCTACGAGCAGTACTTC.

The sample holds a few counts of this clone. The rearrangement joins TRBV7-9 to TRBJ1-5; D is undetermined. V was trimmed by 1 base and J by 7 bases, leaving 11 bases between them. Germline V lookup: CDR1 SEHNR, CDR2 FQNEAQ (reference sequence). This CDR3 has 14 amino acids. CDR3 bases: TGTGCCAGCAGCTTAGGGGAAGGAGGCCAGCCCCAGCATTTT. This encodes CASSLGEGGQPQHF.

A few counts support this clone. The chain combines TRBV5-8 with TRBJ1-6; D remains unclear. The CDR3 covers 14 residues. Germline V gene sequence: CDR1 SGHTS, CDR2 YDEGEE. With 2 bases removed from V and 7 bases from J, the gap between germline ends came to 10 bases. CDR3 in DNA: TGTGCCAGCAGCTTAAACCCACGGAATTCACCCCTCCACTTT. Amino acids: CASSLNPRNSPLHF.

This chain links TRBV7-9 with TRBJ2-3; no clear D gene. Per germline, CDR1 SEHNR and CDR2 FQNEAQ (reference sequence). The CDR3 covers 14 residues. Trimming pared 5 bases from V and 0 bases from J, leaving 9 bases between. The CDR3 region is CASSQTYSTDTQYF. The CDR3 coding sequence is TGTGCCAGCAGCCAAACCTATAGCACAGATACGCAGTATTTT.

The V gene is TRBV18, the J gene TRBJ2-2, with a tentative D call TRBD1 (5 bases). The germline CDR1 and CDR2 sequences are KGHSH and LQKENI. Deletions cut 1 base from V and 3 bases from J, with 12 bases between. This CDR3 has 16 amino acids. CDR3 nucleotide sequence: TGTGCCAGCTCACCACTGGGGTCGACAGACACCGGGGAGCTGTTTTTT. Its translation is CASSPLGSTDTGELFF.

The chain has TRBV18 and TRBJ1-2, with a weak D call TRBD1 (6 bases). The germline CDR1 and CDR2 sequences are KGHSH and LQKENI. The CDR3 runs to 16 residues. V was clipped by 2 bases and J by 1 base, with 14 bases between them. CDR3 sequence (DNA): TGTGCCAGCTCACCAGACGGCACAGGGAGTAACTATGGCTACACCTTC. Protein: CASSPDGTGSNYGYTF.

The chain recombines TRBV5-4 with TRBJ2-1; 10 bases are shared with TRBD2. In germline, CDR1 is SGHNT, CDR2 YYREEE (reference sequence). With 4 bases clipped from V and 5 bases from J, the junction kept 6 bases outside the gene matches. The CDR3 spans 15 residues. CDR3 loop: CASSPRTSGHNEQFF. DNA of the CDR3: TGTGCCAGCAGCCCACGGACTAGCGGACACAATGAGCAGTTCTTC. Full variable domain (missing parts from reference TRBV5-4 and TRBJ2-1): ETGVTQSPTHLIKTRGQQVTLRCSSQSGHNTVSWYQQALGQGPQFIFQYYREEENGRGNFPPRFSGLQFPNYSSELNVNALELDDSALYLCASSPRTSGHNEQFFGPGTRLTVL.

The chain recombines TRBV10-3 with TRBJ2-2, with 11 bases lining up with TRBD2. Germline CDR1 and CDR2: ENHRY and SYGVKD. V lost 0 bases to trimming and J lost 7 bases; unmatched junction nucleotides: 4. There are 16 residues in the CDR3. The chain's CDR3 is CAISESSGRADGELFF. DNA of the CDR3: TGTGCCATCAGTGAGTCTAGCGGGAGGGCCGACGGGGAGCTGTTTTTT.

CDR3 DNA sequence: TGTGCCAGCAGCTTAGGGGGGACTAGCCCGGGGGAGACCCAGTACTTC. Translation gives CASSLGGTSPGETQYF. V gene TRBV7-6 combines with J gene TRBJ2-5; 9 bases agree with TRBD2. Unmatched junction bases numbered 8, after V lost 1 base and J lost 5 bases. Germline V gives CDR1 SGHVS, CDR2 FNYEAQ. The CDR3 runs 16 residues.

This clone has only one observation. The V and J genes are TRBV19 and TRBJ2-2; 9 bases align to TRBD1. CDR3 length: 17 amino acids. Losses at the gene ends were 2 bases for V and 5 bases for J; bases not matched to a gene: 9. Germline CDR1 and CDR2: LNHDA and SQIVND (reference sequence). CDR3 sequence: CASSIPRDRVGTGELFF. The CDR3 DNA sequence: TGTGCCAGTAGTATACCCAGGGACAGGGTGGGGACCGGGGAGCTGTTTTTT.

CDR3 in DNA: TGTGCCAGCAGCCCCATGAGCTCCTACAATGAGCAGTTCTTC. Its translation is CASSPMSSYNEQFF. The rearrangement links TRBV7-2 to TRBJ2-1, with no clear D. The CDR3 covers 14 residues. V gave up 5 bases and J gave up 0 bases, with 8 bases separating them. In germline, CDR1 is SGHTA, CDR2 FQGNSA.

This rearrangement joins TRBV27 to TRBJ1-2; D is unresolved. V lost 3 bases and J lost 4, with 9 bases in between. The germline V gene has CDR1 MNHEY and CDR2 SMNVEV (reference sequence). The length of the CDR3 is 13 residues. CDR3 in amino acids: CASSFRGFYGYTF. The CDR3 bases are TGTGCCAGCAGTTTCCGAGGGTTCTATGGCTACACCTTC.

This chain uses TRBV3-1 (or the pseudogene TRBV3-2) with TRBJ1-1; TRBD1 matches 7 bases. The CDR3 covers 15 residues. V lost 2 bases and J lost 4; bases outside the gene matches: 7. Germline V lookup: CDR1 LGHDT, CDR2 YNNKEL (reference sequence). CDR3 nucleotides: TGTGCCAGCAGCCAAAATGCAGGGGGGAGCACTGAAGCTTTCTTT. Amino acid sequence: CASSQNAGGSTEAFF.